This T cell receptor beta chain was found in a study of blood T cell repertoires in COVID-19. As for the study in general: COVID-19 samples collected from the United States, Italy and Spain covered acute and convalescent phases. PBMCs, B-cell-depleted T cells, or T cells provided the cDNA or gDNA that made up the material.

In the study's own analysis: Reference gene primer amplification gave estimated nucleated cell counts. Clones were sequenced by immunoSEQ multiplex PCR, and TCRdb holds only the in-frame ones, with some missing. The DNA gave D and trimming, while V, J and clone size come from that table. The table shows some 210,000 clones, with around 84% occurring only once. V lost 0 bases and J 1 base, leaving 7 bases between the germline ends. This CDR3 has 14 residues. CDR1 and CDR2 from the germline V gene are SGHRS and YFSETQ. J is TRBJ2-5 and V is TRBV5-1; possible D gene TRBD1, 5 bases. The TCR sequence derives from a human donor in a cohort sampled during active COVID-19. The sequenced sample consisted of peripheral blood. CDR3 sequence: CASSLAQVQETQYF. The CDR3 region has the DNA TGCGCCAGCAGCTTGGCACAGGTCCAAGAGACCCAGTACTTC.